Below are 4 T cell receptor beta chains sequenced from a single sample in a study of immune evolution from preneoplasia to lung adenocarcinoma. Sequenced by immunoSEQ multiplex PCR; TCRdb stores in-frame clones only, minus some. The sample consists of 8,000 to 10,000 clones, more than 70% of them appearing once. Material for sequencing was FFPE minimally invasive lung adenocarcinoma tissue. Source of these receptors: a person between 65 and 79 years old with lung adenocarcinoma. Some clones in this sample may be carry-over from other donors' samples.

CDR3 DNA: TGTGCCAGCAGTGAAAGGGGGAATACAGATACGCAGTATTTT. Encoded protein: CASSERGNTDTQYF. The gene calls are TRBV2 and TRBJ2-3, with D maybe TRBD1 (6 bases). Trimming pared 2 bases from V and 3 bases from J, leaving 9 bases between. The CDR3 has 14 residues. Germline CDR1 reads SNHLY; CDR2 reads FYNNEI.

The CDR3 DNA follows: TGTGCCAGCAGCTCCTCCGGGACTAACCAAGAGACCCAGTACTTC. Its protein is CASSSSGTNQETQYF. The rearrangement links TRBV7-6 to TRBJ2-5, with 7 bases aligning to TRBD2. The CDR3 consists of 15 residues. V lost 4 bases and J lost 0; bases outside the gene matches: 5. Germline CDR1 and CDR2: SGHVS and FNYEAQ.

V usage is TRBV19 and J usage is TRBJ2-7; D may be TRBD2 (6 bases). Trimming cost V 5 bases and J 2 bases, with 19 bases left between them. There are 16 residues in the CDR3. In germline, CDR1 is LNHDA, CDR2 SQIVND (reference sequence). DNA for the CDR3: TGTGCCAGTAGTGATCTACCGCGGGATTCGCCCTACGAGCAGTACTTC. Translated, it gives CASSDLPRDSPYEQYF.

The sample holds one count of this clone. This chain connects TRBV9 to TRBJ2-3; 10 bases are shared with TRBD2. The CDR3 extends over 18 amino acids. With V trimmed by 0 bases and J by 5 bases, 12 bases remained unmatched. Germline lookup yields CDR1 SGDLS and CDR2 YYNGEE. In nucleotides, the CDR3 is TGTGCCAGCAGCGTAGAGGGTCTAGCGGGGGATACTCTAGATACGCAGTATTTT. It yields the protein CASSVEGLAGDTLDTQYF.